This TCR beta chain was sequenced during a study of T cell repertoires in cytomegalovirus infection. Study summary: Evidence of both CMV infection and a matching HLA type came from public TCR beta signatures.

Note on this clonotype: Its antigen remains unknown.

The CDR3 length is 15 residues. Trimming at V came to 3 bases and at J to 6 bases, leaving 8 bases not matched to a gene. Study-level findings and limits: HLA-C-restricted CMV clonotypes gave the most frequent clonotype in two of eight donors.

TCRdb analysed the reads with MiXCR anew, one entry per CDR3 protein. Of hundreds of thousands of distinct CDR3 sequences listed, 15% to 20% are singletons. Sequencing was carried out using PBMCs. This chain joins TRBV12-3 or TRBV12-4 and TRBJ1-5; 7 positions match TRBD1. The origin of this receptor is a human donor in good health (CMV status not recorded). Some clones in this sample may be carry-over from other donors' samples. CDR3 protein: CASSFMGQRAQPQHF. As DNA, the CDR3 is TGTGCCAGCAGTTTTATGGGACAGAGGGCTCAGCCCCAGCATTTT.